The 10 T cell receptor beta chains below come from one sample, sequenced in a study of blood T cells in healthy people across ages. Combining a sample-barcoded 5' primer with a J-beta primer mix, a second PCR ran for roughly 7 to 12 cycles. TCRdb re-analysed the 5' RACE reads in MiXCR, keeping a single row per CDR3 protein. The table lists about 1.6 million distinct CDR3 sequences, almost 35% of them singletons. Sequenced material: blood. Every receptor here comes from a woman between 25 and 40 years old in good health.

This clonotype was picked up a small number of times. J is TRBJ2-3 and V is TRBV5-1; a possible D gene is TRBD1 (6 bases). The V gene's germline CDR1 is SGHRS and CDR2 YFSETQ. V lost 4 bases and J 5 bases, leaving 11 bases between the germline ends. CDR3 length equals 13 residues. The CDR3 region has the DNA TGCGCCAGCAGCCCGGACAGTGGAGATACGCAGTATTTT. Translation gives CASSPDSGDTQYF.

The rearrangement uses TRBV20-1 and TRBJ2-7, with TRBD2 matching 7 bases. CDR3 length: 15 residues. CDR1 and CDR2 from the germline V gene are DFQATT and SNEGSKA (reference sequence). V gave up 0 bases and J gave up 1 base; unmatched junction bases: 6. CDR3 bases: TGCAGTGCTAGAGAAGCGGGACTGGTATCCTACGAGCAGTACTTC. Translating it yields CSAREAGLVSYEQYF.

The chain combines TRBV9 with TRBJ2-3; the match to TRBD1 covers 9 bases. Losses at the gene ends were 3 bases for V and 3 bases for J; bases not matched to a gene: 5. There are 15 residues in the CDR3. CDR1 is SGDLS and CDR2 is YYNGEE in the germline V gene. In nucleotides, the CDR3 is TGTGCCAGCAGCGCCAGACAGGGGGGTACAGATACGCAGTATTTT. Amino acids: CASSARQGGTDTQYF.

This clonotype was counted at least ten times. This chain joins TRBV7-2 and TRBJ2-5; the D gene could be TRBD1 or TRBD2 (5 bases each). Trimming took 5 bases from V and 4 from J, leaving 11 bases between them. CDR1 and CDR2 from the germline V gene are SGHTA and FQGNSA. This CDR3 comprises 13 residues. The CDR3 here is CASSGGIVETQYF. CDR3 DNA: TGTGCCAGCAGCGGGGGAATCGTAGAGACCCAGTACTTC.

This rearrangement joins TRBV20-1 to TRBJ1-5; 10 bases line up with TRBD1. The CDR3 has 13 residues. Per germline, CDR1 DFQATT and CDR2 SNEGSKA (reference sequence). V lost 8 bases and J lost 6; bases outside the gene matches: 7. The CDR3 spells CSTRQGAGQPQHF. The CDR3 DNA reads as TGCAGTACAAGACAGGGGGCCGGTCAGCCCCAGCATTTT.

This clonotype was counted a few times. The junction differs from germline at one of its ends, possibly a read error. The chain carries TRBV7-3 and TRBJ2-5, with 12 bases that match TRBD2. This CDR3 contains 16 residues. The germline V gene has CDR1 SGHTA and CDR2 FQGTGA. The CDR3 protein is CVSSHWTSGTKETQYF. The DNA for the CDR3 is TGTGTCAGCAGCCACTGGACTAGCGGGACGAAAGAGACCCAGTACTTC.

This clonotype has just a few counts. This chain connects TRBV9 to TRBJ2-7; TRBD1 is a possible D gene (6 bases). The germline V and J ends were trimmed by 6 bases and 7 bases, with 17 bases remaining between them. Germline CDR1 reads SGDLS; CDR2 reads YYNGEE. The length of the CDR3 is 13 residues. For the CDR3, the DNA is TGTGCCAGCAACTTACAGGGTGAGGGTGAGCAGTACTTC. Translated: CASNLQGEGEQYF.

CDR3 protein: CAISGDISGGTRYNEQFF. The CDR3 DNA follows: TGTGCCATCAGTGGTGATATATCGGGGGGCACCCGTTACAATGAGCAGTTCTTC. V and J are TRBV10-3 and TRBJ2-1, with D possibly TRBD2 on 7 matching bases. Trimming removed 4 bases from V and 4 bases from J, with 23 bases in between. This CDR3 has 18 amino acids. CDR1 is ENHRY, CDR2 SYGVKD, per germline.

This clonotype was counted only a few times. The chain couples TRBV4-2 to TRBJ1-2, with 10 bases fitting TRBD1. Germline V gene sequence: CDR1 LGHNA, CDR2 YNFKEQ. The CDR3 has 16 residues. V lost 6 bases, J lost 3 bases, and 10 bases stayed unmatched. The CDR3 sequence is CASSQSGTGEDYGYTF. The CDR3 region has the DNA TGTGCCAGCAGTCAGTCCGGGACAGGGGAGGACTATGGCTACACCTTC.

The CDR3 loop is CASSQGFKGGNQPQHF. As DNA, the CDR3 is TGTGCCAGCAGCCAAGGGTTCAAGGGTGGCAATCAGCCCCAGCATTTT. The chain has TRBV3-1 and TRBJ1-5; D is ambiguous. The CDR3 has 16 residues. The V end was cut by 1 base, the J end by 2 bases, with 12 bases between. CDR1 is LGHDT and CDR2 is YNNKEL in the germline V gene (reference sequence).